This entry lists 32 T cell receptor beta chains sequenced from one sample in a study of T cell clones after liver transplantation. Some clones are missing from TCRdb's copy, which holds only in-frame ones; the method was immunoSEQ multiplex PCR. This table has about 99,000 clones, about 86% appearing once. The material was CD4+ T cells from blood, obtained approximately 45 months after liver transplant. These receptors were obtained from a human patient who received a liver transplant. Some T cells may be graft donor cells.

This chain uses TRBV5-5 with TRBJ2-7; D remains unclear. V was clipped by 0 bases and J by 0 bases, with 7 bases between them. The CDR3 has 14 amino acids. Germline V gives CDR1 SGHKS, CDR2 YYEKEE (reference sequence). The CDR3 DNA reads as TGTGCCAGCAGCTTGGGATCTGTCTCCTACGAGCAGTACTTC. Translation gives CASSLGSVSYEQYF.

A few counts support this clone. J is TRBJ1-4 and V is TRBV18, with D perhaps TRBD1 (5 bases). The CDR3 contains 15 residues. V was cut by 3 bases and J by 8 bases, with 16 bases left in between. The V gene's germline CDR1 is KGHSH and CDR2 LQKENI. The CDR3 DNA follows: TGTGCCAGCTCACCCCAGCGGGGGGAGGAAGAAAAACTGTTTTTT. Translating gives CASSPQRGEEEKLFF.

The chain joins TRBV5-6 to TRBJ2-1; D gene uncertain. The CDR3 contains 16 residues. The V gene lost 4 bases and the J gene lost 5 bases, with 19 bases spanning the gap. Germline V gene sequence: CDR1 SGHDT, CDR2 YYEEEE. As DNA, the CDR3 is TGTGCCAGCAGCGCCATCGGCTGGCAGATGGACAATGAGCAGTTCTTC. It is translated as CASSAIGWQMDNEQFF.

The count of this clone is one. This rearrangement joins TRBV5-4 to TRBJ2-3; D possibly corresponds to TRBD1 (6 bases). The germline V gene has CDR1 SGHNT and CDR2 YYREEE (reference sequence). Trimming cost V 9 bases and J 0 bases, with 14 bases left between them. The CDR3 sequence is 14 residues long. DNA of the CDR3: TGTGCCACCCACCATGGACAGAGCACAGATACGCAGTATTTT. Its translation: CATHHGQSTDTQYF.

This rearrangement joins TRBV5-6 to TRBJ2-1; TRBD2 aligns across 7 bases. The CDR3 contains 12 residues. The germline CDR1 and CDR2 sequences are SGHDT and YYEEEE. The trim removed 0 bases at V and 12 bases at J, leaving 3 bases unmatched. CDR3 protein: CASSLGEGPQFF. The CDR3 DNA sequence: TGTGCCAGCAGCTTGGGGGAGGGACCGCAGTTCTTC.

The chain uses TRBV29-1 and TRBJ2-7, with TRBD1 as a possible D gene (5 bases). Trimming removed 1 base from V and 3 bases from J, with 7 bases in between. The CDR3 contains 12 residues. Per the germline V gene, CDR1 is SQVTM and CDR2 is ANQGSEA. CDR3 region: CSVEGQSYEQYF. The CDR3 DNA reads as TGCAGCGTTGAAGGACAGAGCTACGAGCAGTACTTC.

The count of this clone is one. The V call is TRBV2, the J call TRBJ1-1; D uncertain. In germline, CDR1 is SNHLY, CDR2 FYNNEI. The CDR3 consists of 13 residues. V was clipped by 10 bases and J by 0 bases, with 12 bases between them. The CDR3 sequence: CATKKEMNTEAFF. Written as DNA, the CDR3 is TGTGCCACCAAGAAGGAGATGAACACTGAAGCTTTCTTT. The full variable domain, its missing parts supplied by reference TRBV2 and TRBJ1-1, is EPEVTQTPSHQVTQMGQEVILRCVPISNHLYFYWYRQILGQKVEFLVSFYNNEISEKSEIFDDQFSVERPDGSNFTLKIRSTKLEDSAMYFCATKKEMNTEAFFGQGTRLTVV.

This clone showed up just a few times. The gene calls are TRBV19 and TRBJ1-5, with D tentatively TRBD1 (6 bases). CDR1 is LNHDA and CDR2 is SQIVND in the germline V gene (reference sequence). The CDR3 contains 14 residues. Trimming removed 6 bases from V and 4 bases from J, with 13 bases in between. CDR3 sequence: CASRGTIGNQPQHF. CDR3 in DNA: TGTGCCAGTAGGGGGACAATAGGGAATCAGCCCCAGCATTTT. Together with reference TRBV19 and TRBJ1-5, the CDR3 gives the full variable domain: DGGITQSPKYLFRKEGQNVTLSCEQNLNHDAMYWYRQDPGQGLRLIYYSQIVNDFQKGDIAEGYSVSREKKESFPLTVTSAQKNPTAFYLCASRGTIGNQPQHFGDGTRLSIL.

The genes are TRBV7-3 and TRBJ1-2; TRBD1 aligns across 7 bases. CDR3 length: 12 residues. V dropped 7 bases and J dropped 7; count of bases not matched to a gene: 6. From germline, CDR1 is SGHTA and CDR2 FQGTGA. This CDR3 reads CASTHPGGGYTF. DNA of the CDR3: TGTGCCAGCACCCACCCAGGGGGTGGCTACACCTTC.

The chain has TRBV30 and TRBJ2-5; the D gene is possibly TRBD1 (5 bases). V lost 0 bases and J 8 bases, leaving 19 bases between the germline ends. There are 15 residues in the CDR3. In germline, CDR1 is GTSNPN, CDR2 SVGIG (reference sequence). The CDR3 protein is CAWSVQRQLVGTQYF. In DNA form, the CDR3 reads TGTGCCTGGAGTGTACAAAGACAGCTCGTGGGAACCCAGTACTTC.

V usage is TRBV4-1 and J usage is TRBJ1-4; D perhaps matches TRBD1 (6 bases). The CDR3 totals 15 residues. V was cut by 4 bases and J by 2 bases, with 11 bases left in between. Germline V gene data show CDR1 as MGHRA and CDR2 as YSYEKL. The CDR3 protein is CASSPTQGTNEKLFF. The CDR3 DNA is TGCGCCAGCAGCCCGACGCAGGGGACTAATGAAAAACTGTTTTTT.

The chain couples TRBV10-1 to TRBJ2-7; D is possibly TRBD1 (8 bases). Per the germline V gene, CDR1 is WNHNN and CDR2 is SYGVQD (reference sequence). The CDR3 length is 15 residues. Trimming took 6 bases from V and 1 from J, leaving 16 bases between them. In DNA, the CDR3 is TGCGCCAGCAGAAGGGGGGGGGACAGGTCCTACGAGCAGTACTTC. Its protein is CASRRGGDRSYEQYF.

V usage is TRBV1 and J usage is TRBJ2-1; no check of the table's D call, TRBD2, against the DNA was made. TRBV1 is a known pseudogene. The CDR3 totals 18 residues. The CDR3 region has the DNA TGCACCAGCAGCCACCGTCCCCAGCGGGAGGAAAGCTACAATGAGCAGTTCTTC. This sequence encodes CTSSHRPQREESYNEQFF.

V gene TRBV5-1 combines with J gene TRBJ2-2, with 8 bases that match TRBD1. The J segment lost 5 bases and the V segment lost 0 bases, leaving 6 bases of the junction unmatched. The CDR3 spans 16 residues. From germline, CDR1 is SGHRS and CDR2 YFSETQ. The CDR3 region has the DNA TGCGCCAGCAGCTTGGCCCGGGACAGGATAACCGGGGAGCTGTTTTTT. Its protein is CASSLARDRITGELFF.

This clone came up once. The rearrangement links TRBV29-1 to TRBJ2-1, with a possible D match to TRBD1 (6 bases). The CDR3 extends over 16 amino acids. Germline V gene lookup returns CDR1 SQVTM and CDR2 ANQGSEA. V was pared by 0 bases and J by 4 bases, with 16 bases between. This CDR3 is CSVEDLARGLYNEQFF. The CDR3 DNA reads TGCAGCGTTGAAGATCTCGCCAGGGGCCTATACAATGAGCAGTTCTTC.

For the CDR3, the DNA is TGTGCCAGCAGCGTAGAGTCTAGTCGGGGTGGTGGCTACACCTTC. Translated, it gives CASSVESSRGGGYTF. The chain is built from TRBV9 and TRBJ1-2; no clear D. Germline CDR1 reads SGDLS; CDR2 reads YYNGEE. This CDR3 comprises 15 residues. Trimming took 0 bases from V and 7 from J, leaving 16 bases between them. The full variable domain, rest sourced from reference TRBV9 and TRBJ1-2, is DSGVTQTPKHLITATGQRVTLRCSPRSGDLSVYWYQQSLDQGLQFLIQYYNGEERAKGNILERFSAQQFPDLHSELNLSSLELGDSALYFCASSVESSRGGGYTFGSGTRLTVV.

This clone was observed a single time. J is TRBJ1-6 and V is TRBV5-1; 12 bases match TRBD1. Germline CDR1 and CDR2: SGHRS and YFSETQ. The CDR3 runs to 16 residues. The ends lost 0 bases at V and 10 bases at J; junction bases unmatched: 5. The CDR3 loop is CASSLGEGTGGSPLHF. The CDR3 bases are TGCGCCAGCAGCTTGGGAGAGGGGACAGGGGGCTCACCCCTCCACTTT. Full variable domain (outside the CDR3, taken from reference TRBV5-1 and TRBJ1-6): KAGVTQTPRYLIKTRGQQVTLSCSPISGHRSVSWYQQTPGQGLQFLFEYFSETQRNKGNFPGRFSGRQFSNSRSEMNVSTLELGDSALYLCASSLGEGTGGSPLHFGNGTRLTVT.

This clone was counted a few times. The CDR3 loop is CASSLVQSYGYTF. As DNA, the CDR3 is TGCGCCAGCAGCTTGGTACAGTCCTATGGCTACACCTTC. The chain couples TRBV5-1 to TRBJ1-2, with D unresolved. The CDR3 is 13 amino acids. V gave up 0 bases and J gave up 4 bases, with 7 bases separating them. Germline V gives CDR1 SGHRS, CDR2 YFSETQ. Full variable domain (missing parts from reference TRBV5-1 and TRBJ1-2): KAGVTQTPRYLIKTRGQQVTLSCSPISGHRSVSWYQQTPGQGLQFLFEYFSETQRNKGNFPGRFSGRQFSNSRSEMNVSTLELGDSALYLCASSLVQSYGYTFGSGTRLTVV.

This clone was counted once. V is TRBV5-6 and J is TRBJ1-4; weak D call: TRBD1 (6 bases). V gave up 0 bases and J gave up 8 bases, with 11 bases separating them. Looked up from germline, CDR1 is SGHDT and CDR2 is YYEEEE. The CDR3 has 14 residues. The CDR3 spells CASSLAGGNEKLFF. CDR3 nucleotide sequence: TGTGCCAGCAGCTTGGCCGGGGGCAACGAAAAACTGTTTTTT.

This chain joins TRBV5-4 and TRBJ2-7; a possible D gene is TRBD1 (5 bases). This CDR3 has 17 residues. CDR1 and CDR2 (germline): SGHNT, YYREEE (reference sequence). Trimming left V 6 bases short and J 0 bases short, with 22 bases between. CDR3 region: CASTTIGRGPLSYEQYF. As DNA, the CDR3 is TGTGCCAGCACCACAATCGGAAGGGGCCCACTCTCCTACGAGCAGTACTTC.

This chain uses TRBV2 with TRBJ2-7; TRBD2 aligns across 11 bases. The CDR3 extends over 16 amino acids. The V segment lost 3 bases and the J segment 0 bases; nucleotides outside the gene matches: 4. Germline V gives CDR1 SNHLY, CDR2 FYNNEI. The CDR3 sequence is CASSDGGLAASYEQYF. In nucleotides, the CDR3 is TGTGCCAGCAGTGATGGGGGACTAGCGGCCTCCTACGAGCAGTACTTC.

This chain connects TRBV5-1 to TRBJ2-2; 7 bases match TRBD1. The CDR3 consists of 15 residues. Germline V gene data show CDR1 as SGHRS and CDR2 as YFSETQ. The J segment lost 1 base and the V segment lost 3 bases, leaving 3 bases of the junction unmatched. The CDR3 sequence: CASSWTGLNTGELFF. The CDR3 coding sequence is TGCGCCAGCAGCTGGACAGGTCTGAACACCGGGGAGCTGTTTTTT.

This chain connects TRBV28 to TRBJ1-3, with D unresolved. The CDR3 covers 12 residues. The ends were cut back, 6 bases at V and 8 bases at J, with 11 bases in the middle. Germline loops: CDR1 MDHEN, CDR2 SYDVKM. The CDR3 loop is CASRPSEDTIYF. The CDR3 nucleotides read TGTGCCAGCAGACCCTCGGAGGACACCATATATTTT.

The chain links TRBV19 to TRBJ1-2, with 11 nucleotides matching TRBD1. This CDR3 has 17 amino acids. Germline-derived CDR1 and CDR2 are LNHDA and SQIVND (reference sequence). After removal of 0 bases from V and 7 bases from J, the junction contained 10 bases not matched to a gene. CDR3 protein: CASSIDRSGQGVFGYTF. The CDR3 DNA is TGTGCCAGTAGTATAGATCGATCGGGACAGGGGGTTTTTGGCTACACCTTC.

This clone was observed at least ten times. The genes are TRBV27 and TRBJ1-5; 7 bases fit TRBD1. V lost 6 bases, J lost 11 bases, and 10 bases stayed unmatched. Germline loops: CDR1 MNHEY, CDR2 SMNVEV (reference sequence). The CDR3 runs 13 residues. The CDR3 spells CASSLTGQRSQHF. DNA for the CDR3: TGTGCCAGCAGCTTGACGGGACAGAGGTCCCAGCATTTT.

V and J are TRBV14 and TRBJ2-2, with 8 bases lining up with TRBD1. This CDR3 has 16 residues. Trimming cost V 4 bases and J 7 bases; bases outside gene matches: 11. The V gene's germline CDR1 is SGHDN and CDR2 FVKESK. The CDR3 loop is CASSLLTGGILGELFF. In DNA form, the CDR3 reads TGTGCCAGCAGCCTTCTTACAGGGGGAATCCTCGGGGAGCTGTTTTTT.

The CDR3 coding sequence is TGTGCCAGTAGTCCGGACAGGGTCGATGAAAAACTGTTTTTT. Protein: CASSPDRVDEKLFF. The V and J genes are TRBV19 and TRBJ1-4, with 8 bases that match TRBD1. Trimming took 5 bases from V and 6 from J; bases not matched to a gene: 5. This CDR3 has 14 amino acids. Germline V gene sequence: CDR1 LNHDA, CDR2 SQIVND (reference sequence).

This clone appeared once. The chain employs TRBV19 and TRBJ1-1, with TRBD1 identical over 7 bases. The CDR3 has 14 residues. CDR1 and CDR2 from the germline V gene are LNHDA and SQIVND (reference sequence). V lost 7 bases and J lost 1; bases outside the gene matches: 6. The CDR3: CASTRQGKNTEAFF. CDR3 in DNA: TGTGCCAGTACCCGACAGGGAAAGAACACTGAAGCTTTCTTT.

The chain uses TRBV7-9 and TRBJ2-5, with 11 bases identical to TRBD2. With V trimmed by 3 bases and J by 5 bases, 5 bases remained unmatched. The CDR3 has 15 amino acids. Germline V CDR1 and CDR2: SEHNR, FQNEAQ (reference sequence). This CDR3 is CASSLIAGGPETQYF. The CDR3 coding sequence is TGTGCCAGCAGCTTGATAGCGGGAGGGCCGGAGACCCAGTACTTC. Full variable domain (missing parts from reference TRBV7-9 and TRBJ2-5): DTGVSQNPRHKITKRGQNVTFRCDPISEHNRLYWYRQTLGQGPEFLTYFQNEAQLEKSRLLSDRFSAERPKGSFSTLEIQRTEQGDSAMYLCASSLIAGGPETQYFGPGTRLLVL.

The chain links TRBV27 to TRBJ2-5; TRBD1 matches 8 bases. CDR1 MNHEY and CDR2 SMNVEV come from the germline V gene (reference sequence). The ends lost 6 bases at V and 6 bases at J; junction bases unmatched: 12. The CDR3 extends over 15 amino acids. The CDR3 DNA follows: TGTGCCAGCAGGCCCAACCCCAGACAGGGGAAGACCCAGTACTTC. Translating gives CASRPNPRQGKTQYF.

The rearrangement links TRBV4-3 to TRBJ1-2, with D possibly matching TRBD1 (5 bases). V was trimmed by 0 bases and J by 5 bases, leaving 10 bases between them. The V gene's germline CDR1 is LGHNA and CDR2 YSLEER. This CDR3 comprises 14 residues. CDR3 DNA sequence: TGCGCCAGCAGCCAAGATGGGACCGAGTATGGCTACACCTTC. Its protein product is CASSQDGTEYGYTF.

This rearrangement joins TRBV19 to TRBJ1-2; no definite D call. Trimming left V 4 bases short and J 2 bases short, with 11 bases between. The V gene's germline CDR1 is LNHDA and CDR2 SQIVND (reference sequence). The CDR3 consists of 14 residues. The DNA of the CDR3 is TGTGCCAGTAGTAGGAATACTGCAAACTATGGCTACACCTTC. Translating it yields CASSRNTANYGYTF. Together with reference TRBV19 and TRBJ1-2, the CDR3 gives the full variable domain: DGGITQSPKYLFRKEGQNVTLSCEQNLNHDAMYWYRQDPGQGLRLIYYSQIVNDFQKGDIAEGYSVSREKKESFPLTVTSAQKNPTAFYLCASSRNTANYGYTFGSGTRLTVV.